These 2 T cell receptor beta chains were all obtained from the same sample, sequenced in a study of blood T cell repertoires in COVID-19. TCRdb's copy holds only in-frame clones and misses some; the assay was immunoSEQ multiplex PCR. The sample has some 320,000 clones; roughly 88% are singletons. Input material: peripheral blood. These receptors were collected from a woman between 25 and 40 years old who had recovered from COVID-19.

Regarding this clone: Other DNA sequences within the sample encode an identical CDR3. The chain has TRBV3-1 (or the pseudogene TRBV3-2) and TRBJ2-2; tentative D call: TRBD2 (5 bases). The germline V gene has CDR1 LGHDT and CDR2 YNNKEL (reference sequence). The CDR3 has 13 amino acids. Trimming stripped 4 bases from V and 4 bases from J, with 7 bases between. CDR3 in DNA: TGTGCCAGCAGCCGAGGAGGCACCGGGGAGCTGTTTTTT. Its translation is CASSRGGTGELFF.

The chain is built from TRBV4-1 and TRBJ1-1; TRBD1 agrees at 9 bases. The CDR3 totals 15 residues. V lost 4 bases to trimming and J lost 4 bases; unmatched junction nucleotides: 7. The germline CDR1 and CDR2 sequences are MGHRA and YSYEKL. CDR3: CASSLTGGAVTEAFF. The CDR3 DNA follows: TGCGCCAGCAGCCTAACAGGGGGCGCAGTCACTGAAGCTTTCTTT.